The entry that follows covers one T cell receptor beta chain sequence. The sample comes from a study of CD8 T cells in Susac syndrome. RNA amounts of about 0.5 to 1 ug underwent reverse transcription with random hexamers. One entry per CDR3 protein results from TCRdb running MiXCR on the immunoSEQ multiplex PCR reads. The data contain approximately 180,000 distinct CDR3 sequences, about 91% of them singletons. This CDR3 spans 13 amino acids. The germline V and J ends were trimmed by 3 bases and 1 base, with 7 bases remaining between them. Sequencing input: CD4+ T cells from PBMCs. This sequence was found in a human donor with Susac syndrome. The chain couples TRBV12-3 or TRBV12-4 to TRBJ2-7; D not certain. This CDR3 reads CASSLIPSYEQYF. The CDR3, as DNA: TGTGCCAGCAGTTTGATTCCATCCTACGAGCAGTACTTC.